The T cell receptor (beta chain) described here comes from a study of blood T cell repertoires in COVID-19. Study-wide context: From the United States, Italy and Spain came samples of acute and convalescent COVID-19. From T cells, B-cell-depleted T cells, or PBMCs came the material, which was cDNA or gDNA.

This clone was observed a few times. CDR1 and CDR2 (germline): SGHRS, YFSETQ. This CDR3 is built from 12 residues. The V end was cut by 0 bases, the J end by 8 bases, with 8 bases between. Original processing notes: Counts of nucleated cells, estimated from reference gene primer amplification, were obtained. Libraries were prepared by immunoSEQ multiplex PCR; TCRdb keeps only in-frame clonotypes and omits some of them. V and J calls and clone size are given by that table; D and trimming were obtained from the DNA. The sample shows about 59,000 clones, less than 75% of them seen only once. This chain uses TRBV5-1 with TRBJ1-2, with D hard to call. This sequence originates from a woman between 65 and 79 years old with acute or convalescent COVID-19. The specimen sequenced was peripheral blood. CDR3 residues: CASSLDSLGYTF. The DNA for the CDR3 is TGCGCCAGCAGCTTGGACAGTCTGGGCTACACCTTC.